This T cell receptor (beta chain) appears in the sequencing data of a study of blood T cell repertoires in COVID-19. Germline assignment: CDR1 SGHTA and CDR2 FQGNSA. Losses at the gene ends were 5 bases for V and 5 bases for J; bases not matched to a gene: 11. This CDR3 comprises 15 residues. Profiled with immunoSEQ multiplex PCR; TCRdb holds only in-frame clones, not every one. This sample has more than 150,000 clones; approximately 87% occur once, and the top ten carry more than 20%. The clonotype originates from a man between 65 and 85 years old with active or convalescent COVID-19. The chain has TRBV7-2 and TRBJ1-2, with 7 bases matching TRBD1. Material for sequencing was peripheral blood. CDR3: CASSLHTGQPYGYTF. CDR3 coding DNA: TGTGCCAGCAGCCTACACACGGGACAGCCATATGGCTACACCTTC.